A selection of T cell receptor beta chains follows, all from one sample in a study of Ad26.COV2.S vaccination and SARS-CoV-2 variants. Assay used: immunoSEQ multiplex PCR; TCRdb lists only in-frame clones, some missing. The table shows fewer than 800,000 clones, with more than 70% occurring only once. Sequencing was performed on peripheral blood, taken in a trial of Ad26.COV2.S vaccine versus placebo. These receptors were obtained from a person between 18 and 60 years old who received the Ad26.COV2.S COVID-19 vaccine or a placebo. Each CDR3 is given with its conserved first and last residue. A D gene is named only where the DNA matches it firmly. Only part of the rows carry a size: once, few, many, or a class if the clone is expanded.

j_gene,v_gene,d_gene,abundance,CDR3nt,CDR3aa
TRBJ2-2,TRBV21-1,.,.,TGTGCCAGCGTCGCCGGGAACACCGGGGAGCTGTTTTTT,CASVAGNTGELFF
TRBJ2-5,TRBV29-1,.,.,TGCAGCGTGAGGGAGGGGGCCCAAGAGACCCAGTACTTC,CSVREGAQETQYF
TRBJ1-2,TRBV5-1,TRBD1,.,TGCGCCAGCAGCCCGGGACAGGAAAGGGATGGCTACACCTTC,CASSPGQERDGYTF
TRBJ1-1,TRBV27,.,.,TGTGCCAGCAGTTTAAGAGGTGGACAGGAAGCTTTCTTT,CASSLRGGQEAFF
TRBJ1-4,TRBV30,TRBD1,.,TGTGCCTGGAACAGGGGATGGGGGAATGAAAAACTGTTTTTT,CAWNRGWGNEKLFF
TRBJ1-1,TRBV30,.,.,TGTGCCTGGAGTGTGAGGGGGTCTGAAGCTTTCTTT,CAWSVRGSEAFF
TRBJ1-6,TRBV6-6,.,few,TGTGCCAGCACTCCTAATTCACCCCTCCACTTT,CASTPNSPLHF
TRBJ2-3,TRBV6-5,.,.,TGTGCCAGCAGTTACGAGGGAGTCACAGATACGCAGTATTTT,CASSYEGVTDTQYF
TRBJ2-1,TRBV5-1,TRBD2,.,TGCGCCAGCAGCCTAGGATCTAGCGGGATGTCCAATGAGCAGTTCTTC,CASSLGSSGMSNEQFF
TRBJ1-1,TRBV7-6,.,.,TGTGCCAGCAGCTCCCAGACGAACACTGAAGCTTTCTTT,CASSSQTNTEAFF
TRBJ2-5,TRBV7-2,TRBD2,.,TGTGCCAGCAGCCCCATAGCGGGAGGGATCGGAGAGACCCAGTACTTC,CASSPIAGGIGETQYF
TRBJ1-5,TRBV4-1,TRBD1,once,TGCGCCAGCAGCCGAGACATGAGACCGGGACAGGGGTTTCAACAGCCCCAGCATTTT,CASSRDMRPGQGFQQPQHF
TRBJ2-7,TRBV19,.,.,TGTGCCAGTAGTGTCGGGACTTTCTACGAGCAGTACTTC,CASSVGTFYEQYF
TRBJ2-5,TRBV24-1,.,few,TGTGCCACCAGTGATGGGGGCGGGGAGACCCAGTACTTC,CATSDGGGETQYF
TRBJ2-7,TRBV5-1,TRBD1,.,TGCGCCAGCAGCCCCTCGACAGGGGTCGGGGAGCAGTACTTC,CASSPSTGVGEQYF
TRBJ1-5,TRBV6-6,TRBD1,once,TGTGCCAGCAGCGACAGGGGCAATCAGCCCCAGCATTTT,CASSDRGNQPQHF
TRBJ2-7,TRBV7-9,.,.,TGTGCCAGCAGCTCCGGTCAGAACTACGAGCAGTACTTC,CASSSGQNYEQYF
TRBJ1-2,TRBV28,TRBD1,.,TGTGCCAGCAGTTTACTAGGGACAGGGATCTATGGCTACACCTTC,CASSLLGTGIYGYTF
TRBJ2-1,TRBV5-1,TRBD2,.,TGCGCCAGCAGCTTGGGTGGACTAGCGGGCTACAATGAGCAGTTCTTC,CASSLGGLAGYNEQFF
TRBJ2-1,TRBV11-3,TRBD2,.,TGTGCCAGCAGCTTAGGCCCTAGCGGGAGGGCATCCTACAATGAGCAGTTCTTC,CASSLGPSGRASYNEQFF
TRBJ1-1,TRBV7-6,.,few,TGTGCCAGCAGCAAAAGAGACATCGCGAACACTGAAGCTTTCTTT,CASSKRDIANTEAFF
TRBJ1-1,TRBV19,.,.,TGTGCCAGTAGTATCGGAGCGACAGAGGCTACTGAAGCTTTCTTT,CASSIGATEATEAFF
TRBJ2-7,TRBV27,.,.,TGTGCCACCAGGGTGGACAGCCCCCCTTACGAGCAGTACTTC,CATRVDSPPYEQYF
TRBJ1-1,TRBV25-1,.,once,TGTGCCAGCAGCGCCTTTGGCAGGGTGAACACTGAAGCTTTCTTT,CASSAFGRVNTEAFF
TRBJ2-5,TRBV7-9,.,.,TGTGCCAGCAGCTTAGTGACCACGGAGACCCAGTACTTC,CASSLVTTETQYF
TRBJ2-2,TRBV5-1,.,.,TGCGCCAGCAGCCCAGCCTCGACTCCGCCCGGGGAGCTGTTTTTT,CASSPASTPPGELFF
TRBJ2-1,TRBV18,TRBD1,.,TGTGCCAGCTCACCTGGACAGGGGTATGGGAATGAGCAGTTCTTC,CASSPGQGYGNEQFF
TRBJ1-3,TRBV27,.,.,TGTGCCAGCAGTTTCAGGTCCGGAAACACCATATATTTT,CASSFRSGNTIYF
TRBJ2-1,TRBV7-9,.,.,TGTGCCATGGAGCGGGACACTTACAATGAGCAGTTCTTC,CAMERDTYNEQFF